A single sample gave rise to the 23 T cell receptor beta chains below, sequenced in a study of CD8 T cells in Susac syndrome. A quantity of roughly 0.5 to 1 ug RNA underwent reverse transcription using random hexamers. Each CDR3 protein is one row after TCRdb ran MiXCR on the immunoSEQ multiplex PCR reads. In the table there are roughly 50,000 distinct CDR3 sequences, 93% of which are singletons. Sequencing was done on a sample of CD8+ T cells from PBMCs. Receptors were obtained from a human donor in good health.

V gene TRBV28 combines with J gene TRBJ2-7; weak D call: TRBD2 (6 bases). Germline lookup yields CDR1 MDHEN and CDR2 SYDVKM. The V and J ends lost 6 bases and 2 bases respectively, with 17 bases between them. The CDR3 spans 15 residues. Here the CDR3 DNA reads TGTGCCAGCAGAGGAGGGGACCCTATTCCCTACGAGCAGTACTTC. Its translation: CASRGGDPIPYEQYF.

The chain links TRBV4-2 to TRBJ2-1; D gene unclear. The germline V gene encodes CDR1 LGHNA and CDR2 YNFKEQ. Trimming shortened V by 1 base and J by 0 bases, and 7 bases separated the two germline ends. The CDR3 consists of 15 residues. CDR3 amino acids: CASSQGTSSYNEQFF. In nucleotides, the CDR3 is TGTGCCAGCAGCCAAGGAACGAGCTCCTACAATGAGCAGTTCTTC.

The chain is built from TRBV6-2 or TRBV6-3 and TRBJ2-1; D uncertain. CDR1 and CDR2 (germline): MNHEY, SVGEGT. The V and J ends lost 2 bases and 7 bases respectively, with 6 bases between them. The CDR3 is made up of 12 amino acids. The CDR3 DNA sequence: TGTGCCAGCAGTTACGTACGGAATGAGCAGTTCTTC. As protein: CASSYVRNEQFF.

This clonotype was observed a handful of times. The V and J genes are TRBV7-2 and TRBJ2-7; a possible D gene is TRBD1 (6 bases). Germline V gene sequence: CDR1 SGHTA, CDR2 FQGNSA. Between the trimmed V and J ends, which lost 5 bases and 0 bases, there was a span of 14 bases. There are 15 residues in the CDR3. The CDR3 nucleotides read TGTGCCAGCAGCCAAAGGGGGACAAACTCCTACGAGCAGTACTTC. Its protein product is CASSQRGTNSYEQYF. The full variable domain, with the rest looked up from reference TRBV7-2 and TRBJ2-7, is GAGVSQSPSNKVTEKGKDVELRCDPISGHTALYWYRQSLGQGLEFLIYFQGNSAPDKSGLPSDRFSAERTGGSVSTLTIQRTQQEDSAVYLCASSQRGTNSYEQYFGPGTRLTVT.

The chain is built from TRBV29-1 and TRBJ2-1; 15 bases are shared with TRBD2. The ends lost 5 bases at V and 7 bases at J; junction bases unmatched: 9. The germline gives CDR1 SQVTM, CDR2 ANQGSEA. The length of the CDR3 is 16 residues. The chain's CDR3 is CSVIGLAGGLSNEQFF. The CDR3, as DNA: TGCAGCGTTATAGGACTAGCGGGAGGGCTGTCGAATGAGCAGTTCTTC.

The V and J genes are TRBV29-1 and TRBJ2-3, with 7 bases fitting TRBD1. V dropped 4 bases and J dropped 5; count of bases not matched to a gene: 9. The CDR3 is 14 residues long. Germline CDR1 reads SQVTM; CDR2 reads ANQGSEA. The CDR3 sequence is CSVANDRAGDTQYF. CDR3 in DNA: TGCAGCGTTGCGAACGACAGGGCCGGAGATACGCAGTATTTT.

The chain combines TRBV20-1 with TRBJ2-7; the D call may be TRBD1 or TRBD2 (5 bases each). Germline CDR1 reads DFQATT; CDR2 reads SNEGSKA (reference sequence). The CDR3 loop spans 16 amino acids. V dropped 2 bases and J dropped 2 bases, with 19 bases sitting between them. The CDR3 region is CSARPPSGTAAYEQYF. Written as DNA, the CDR3 is TGCAGTGCTAGACCCCCTTCCGGGACGGCTGCCTACGAGCAGTACTTC.

This chain's CDR3 is CAWSVLAGAGELFF. The CDR3 DNA is TGTGCCTGGAGTGTACTAGCGGGAGCCGGGGAGCTGTTTTTT. The chain carries TRBV30 and TRBJ2-2; 11 bases are a match to TRBD2. The CDR3 totals 14 residues. Trimming removed 0 bases from V and 6 bases from J; junction bases left unmatched: 0. Germline V lookup: CDR1 GTSNPN, CDR2 SVGIG (reference sequence).

The chain couples TRBV6-1 to TRBJ2-3, with D possibly being TRBD2 (6 bases). This CDR3 has 15 amino acids. Looked up from germline, CDR1 is MNHNS and CDR2 is SASEGT. Trimming cost V 1 base and J 4 bases, with 12 bases left between them. DNA of the CDR3: TGTGCCAGCAGTGAAGAGGGGTCGGGAGCAGATACGCAGTATTTT. The encoded protein is CASSEEGSGADTQYF.

V is TRBV7-8 and J is TRBJ2-2; 7 nucleotides align to TRBD2. Germline V lookup: CDR1 SGHVS, CDR2 FQNEAQ. CDR3 length: 12 amino acids. V shed 8 bases and J 6 bases; nucleotides not matched to a gene: 3. The CDR3: CASGGDSGELFF. The CDR3 DNA follows: TGTGCCAGCGGGGGGGATTCCGGGGAGCTGTTTTTT.

The chain is built from TRBV4-1 and TRBJ2-1; 8 bases are shared with TRBD2. There are 15 residues in the CDR3. Germline V lookup: CDR1 MGHRA, CDR2 YSYEKL. Losses at the gene ends were 3 bases for V and 1 base for J; bases not matched to a gene: 2. The CDR3 bases are TGCGCCAGCAGCCATACTAGCGGTTCCTACAATGAGCAGTTCTTC. Translated: CASSHTSGSYNEQFF.

The chain joins TRBV27 to TRBJ1-2, with 7 bases fitting TRBD1. Germline V CDR1 and CDR2: MNHEY, SMNVEV (reference sequence). Trimming took 6 bases from V and 2 from J; bases not matched to a gene: 3. The CDR3 is 13 residues long. This CDR3 is CASSPTGNYGYTF. For the CDR3, the DNA is TGTGCCAGCAGCCCGACAGGGAACTATGGCTACACCTTC.

J is TRBJ2-2 and V is TRBV5-1, with a weak D call TRBD2 (6 bases). V was trimmed by 3 bases and J by 2 bases, leaving 11 bases between them. The germline gives CDR1 SGHRS, CDR2 YFSETQ. CDR3 length: 15 residues. The CDR3: CASSSRDSNTGELFF. CDR3 sequence (DNA): TGCGCCAGCAGCTCCCGGGACTCCAACACCGGGGAGCTGTTTTTT.

This chain connects TRBV20-1 to TRBJ2-1; D may be TRBD1 or TRBD2 (5 bases each). The germline V gene has CDR1 DFQATT and CDR2 SNEGSKA (reference sequence). This CDR3 comprises 12 residues. V gave up 6 bases and J gave up 6 bases, with 12 bases separating them. The CDR3 sequence is CSAGEGSNEQFF. For the CDR3, the DNA is TGCAGTGCGGGGGAAGGGAGCAATGAGCAGTTCTTC.

This clonotype was recorded a few times. The chain combines TRBV5-1 with TRBJ2-1, with D possibly being TRBD1 or TRBD2 (5 bases each). The CDR3 runs 15 residues. Germline V gene data show CDR1 as SGHRS and CDR2 as YFSETQ. The V and J ends lost 2 bases and 10 bases respectively, with 19 bases between them. The CDR3 DNA sequence: TGCGCCAGCAGCTTAGGGGACGGGGTCATTGAGGAGCAGTTCTTC. The encoded protein is CASSLGDGVIEEQFF.

The V gene is TRBV2, the J gene TRBJ1-4; D gene uncertain. Germline V gene sequence: CDR1 SNHLY, CDR2 FYNNEI. V lost 4 bases and J 0 bases, leaving 15 bases between the germline ends. The CDR3 loop spans 17 amino acids. The CDR3 region is CASSGEWEVATNEKLFF. The CDR3, as DNA: TGTGCCAGCAGTGGGGAGTGGGAGGTTGCAACTAATGAAAAACTGTTTTTT. Filled out from reference TRBV2 and TRBJ1-4, the complete variable domain reads EPEVTQTPSHQVTQMGQEVILRCVPISNHLYFYWYRQILGQKVEFLVSFYNNEISEKSEIFDDQFSVERPDGSNFTLKIRSTKLEDSAMYFCASSGEWEVATNEKLFFGSGTQLSVL.

V and J are TRBV4-1 and TRBJ1-2; D unclear. With 0 bases removed from V and 5 bases from J, the gap between germline ends came to 16 bases. There are 16 residues in the CDR3. In germline, CDR1 is MGHRA, CDR2 YSYEKL. In DNA, the CDR3 is TGCGCCAGCAGCCAAGAAGTACGGGATCTTTGGTATGGCTACACCTTC. This translates into CASSQEVRDLWYGYTF.

As concerns this clonotype: It is unclear where the CDR3 begins or ends on the DNA, so no DNA is shown, and the CDR3 is as TCRdb lists it. The chain employs TRBV23-1 and TRBJ2-2. TRBV23-1 is an open reading frame whose function is uncertain. The CDR3 sequence runs 11 residues, both termini included. The CDR3 is CASSQLRSCFF.

This chain connects TRBV20-1 to TRBJ2-1; 7 bases align to TRBD2. Losses at the gene ends were 0 bases for V and 2 bases for J; bases not matched to a gene: 4. The CDR3 runs to 15 residues. Germline V CDR1 and CDR2: DFQATT, SNEGSKA (reference sequence). The DNA for the CDR3 is TGCAGTGCTAGAGATCGGGGGAGGGCCTACAATGAGCAGTTCTTC. Encoded protein: CSARDRGRAYNEQFF.

The gene calls are TRBV4-1 and TRBJ2-5, with D possibly being TRBD1 or TRBD2 (5 bases each). The germline V gene has CDR1 MGHRA and CDR2 YSYEKL. Trimming removed 4 bases at V and 4 bases at J, with 16 bases between. The CDR3 consists of 15 residues. The CDR3 loop reads CASSPRAQRGETQYF. In nucleotides, the CDR3 is TGCGCCAGCAGCCCTCGGGCCCAGAGGGGAGAGACCCAGTACTTC.

A few counts support this clonotype. The gene calls are TRBV14 and TRBJ1-1; D is possibly TRBD1 (5 bases). Between the trimmed V and J ends, which lost 5 bases and 3 bases, there was a span of 10 bases. Germline CDR1 SGHDN, CDR2 FVKESK. This CDR3 has 13 residues. In DNA, the CDR3 is TGTGCCAGCAGCATGGGGACCCACACTGAAGCTTTCTTT. Protein sequence: CASSMGTHTEAFF.

The table lists this clonotype with a few counts. The rearrangement joins TRBV27 to TRBJ2-7; D could derive from TRBD1 or TRBD2 (6 bases each). This CDR3 spans 11 amino acids. The V and J ends lost 11 bases and 0 bases respectively, with 8 bases between them. From germline, CDR1 is MNHEY and CDR2 SMNVEV (reference sequence). CDR3 bases: TGTGCCGCGGGACACTCCTACGAGCAGTACTTC. Amino acid sequence: CAAGHSYEQYF.

The V call is TRBV27, the J call TRBJ1-5, with D unclear. The CDR3 is 15 amino acids. Per germline, CDR1 MNHEY and CDR2 SMNVEV (reference sequence). Trimming left V 2 bases short and J 2 bases short, with 10 bases between. CDR3 in amino acids: CASSLGPIGNQPQHF. CDR3 in DNA: TGTGCCAGCAGTTTAGGGCCTATAGGCAATCAGCCCCAGCATTTT.